This note documents a single T cell receptor beta chain sequence. Its target antigen remains unknown. One base away there is no much larger clone; base qualities are not given. This sample is drawn from a study of blood T cell repertoires in COVID-19 (dated by TCRdb to about 2020). The study in broad terms: The collaborator samples originated in the United States, Italy and Spain and spanned the acute and convalescent phases of COVID-19. The material from the prospective study consisted of cDNA or gDNA derived from T cells, B-cell-depleted T cells, or PBMCs. Subjects who had been exposed to COVID-19, were actively infected with it, or had recovered from it provided the deeply sampled blood TCRbeta repertoires that made up the dataset. A freely available public database, intended as a resource for researchers studying the immune response to SARS-CoV-2, is where the repertoires were released. Samples came from the ongoing ImmuneRACE study (first 160 participants) plus 1,254 subjects from 6 global collaborators. Nearly every sample came with metadata listing a de-identified subject ID, COVID-19 status, age in years and sex. Where available, HLA class I and class II types were taken from metadata supplied by the sample provider and were not determined by assay-based typing. Broad study findings and their caveats: The amount of clinical and demographic metadata varied by source and participant and was provided uncurated.

Participants in the prospective study were enrolled through a virtual design, were aged about 18 to 100 years, and lived in 24 United States geographic areas. Cohort assignment in the prospective study relied on participant-reported clinical history from a screening survey and a study questionnaire. Recovered participants in ImmuneRACE Cohort 3 were defined by two consecutive negative NP/OP PCR tests, clearance by a healthcare professional, or resolution of symptoms. Mobile phlebotomists in the prospective study collected whole blood, serum and a nasopharyngeal or oropharyngeal swab from every participant. Participants in the prospective study had the option to provide additional blood draws and questionnaires over an approximately 2-month period. Before DNA extraction, prospective study blood samples were shipped either frozen or at room temperature. The immunoSEQ Assay, a bias-controlled multiplex PCR, was used to amplify TCRbeta CDR3 regions from genomic DNA. Per the original workflow: The number of nucleated cells in each sample was estimated by amplification of reference gene primers within the assay. To quantify the absolute abundance of each unique TCRbeta CDR3 rearrangement, sequence reads were collapsed and filtered. For each sample, productive Simpson clonality was calculated as the square root of Simpson's diversity index over productive rearrangements. TCRdb re-hosts the immuneACCESS table, in-frame sequences only. Its copies lack some clones; in the studies checked, an unresolved V gene accounts for under half of them, and the cause for the rest is not known. V and J calls and clone size are copied from that table; D and trimming were computed from the DNA. Here the sample has more than 250,000 clones; around 87% occur a single time. The ten largest clones represent roughly 5.3% of the sample.

Looking up the germline V gene yields CDR1 MNHEY and CDR2 SVGAGI. Including cysteine and phenylalanine, the CDR3 has 14 amino acids. The kept DNA is CDR3 alone, 42 bases in frame from the first base. Deletion took 6 bases off V and 1 base off J, with a span of 13 bases between the germline ends. The receptor chain draws on TRBV6-5 and TRBJ2-7; TRBD1 is possibly the D segment (6 matching bases). The sample comprised PBMCs or T cells enriched from blood (not recorded which). The TCR sequence derives from a woman younger than 45 who had recovered from COVID-19. The DNA sequence follows: TGTGCCAGCAGACCCAGGACAGAATCCTACGAGCAGTACTTC. Translated, this gives CASRPRTESYEQYF.